Each of the 7 T cell receptor beta chains below was sequenced from the same sample in a study of blood T cells in healthy people across ages. It was with a sample-barcoded 5' primer and a J-beta primer mix that a second PCR of about 6 to 12 cycles was run. TCRdb re-analysed the 5' RACE reads in MiXCR, keeping a single row per CDR3 protein. The table has about 640,000 distinct CDR3 sequences, roughly three fifths seen once; the top ten hold roughly 34%. The sample comprised blood. The source of these receptors is a man aged 55 to 70 in good health.

This chain's CDR3 is CASRDRDTRNSPLHF. Here the CDR3 DNA reads TGTGCCAGCAGGGACAGGGATACGCGGAATTCACCCCTCCACTTT. The chain is built from TRBV3-1 and TRBJ1-6; 8 bases fit TRBD1. The V segment lost 6 bases and the J segment 7 bases; nucleotides outside the gene matches: 8. In germline, CDR1 is LGHDT, CDR2 YNNKEL (reference sequence). The CDR3 consists of 15 residues.

This clonotype has only a few counts. V is TRBV5-1 and J is TRBJ2-7; 12 positions match TRBD2. In germline, CDR1 is SGHRS, CDR2 YFSETQ. The CDR3 is made up of 16 amino acids. Trimming at V came to 3 bases and at J to 4 bases, leaving 8 bases not matched to a gene. The CDR3 loop reads CASSSEGLAGSYEQYF. The CDR3 region has the DNA TGCGCCAGCAGCTCCGAAGGACTAGCGGGATCATACGAGCAGTACTTC.

This clonotype was counted between two and nine times. The gene calls are TRBV12-3 or TRBV12-4 and TRBJ2-2; D is undetermined. The CDR3 covers 14 residues. With 6 bases removed from V and 4 bases from J, the gap between germline ends came to 12 bases. This CDR3 reads CASSPGGGTGELFF. The DNA for the CDR3 is TGTGCCAGCAGCCCAGGCGGCGGCACCGGGGAGCTGTTTTTT.

V gene TRBV3-1 combines with J gene TRBJ2-1; 10 bases fit TRBD1. This CDR3 is built from 17 residues. Germline assignment: CDR1 LGHDT and CDR2 YNNKEL (reference sequence). The V segment lost 4 bases and the J segment 5 bases; nucleotides outside the gene matches: 11. The CDR3 DNA reads as TGTGCCAGCAGCCCCCGCTTTGGGACAGGGGTTGACAATGAGCAGTTCTTC. Amino acid sequence: CASSPRFGTGVDNEQFF.

J is TRBJ1-6 and V is TRBV6-5; D gene ambiguous. This CDR3 is built from 16 residues. Germline CDR1 and CDR2: MNHEY and SVGAGI. Trimming left V 0 bases short and J 5 bases short, with 11 bases between. CDR3 protein: CASSYSARLDNSPLHF. Written as DNA, the CDR3 is TGTGCCAGCAGTTACTCGGCCAGGTTAGATAATTCACCCCTCCACTTT.

On this clonotype: The junction and the germline gene differ at one end; a read error may be behind it. The chain couples TRBV7-7 to TRBJ2-5; D is ambiguous. Per germline, CDR1 SSHAT and CDR2 FNYEAQ (reference sequence). The CDR3 runs 14 residues. CDR3 in amino acids: CASSSVGSWETQYF. CDR3 DNA: TGCGCCAGCAGCTCAGTGGGCAGTTGGGAGACCCAGTACTTC. The full variable domain, with the rest looked up from reference TRBV7-7 and TRBJ2-5, is GAGVSQSPRYKVTKRGQDVTLRCDPISSHATLYWYQQALGQGPEFLTYFNYEAQPDKSGLPSDRFSAERPEGSISTLTIQRTEQRDSAMYRCASSSVGSWETQYFGPGTRLLVL.

The rearrangement uses TRBV7-9 and TRBJ2-3; possible D gene TRBD2, 6 bases. The length of the CDR3 is 15 residues. The germline V gene encodes CDR1 SEHNR and CDR2 FQNEAQ (reference sequence). Trimming pared 3 bases from V and 0 bases from J, leaving 10 bases between. The CDR3 spells CASSFSGLSTDTQYF. The CDR3 DNA is TGTGCCAGCAGCTTTAGCGGACTTAGCACAGATACGCAGTATTTT.